A selection of T cell receptor beta chains follows, all from one sample in a study of blood T cell repertoires in COVID-19. Profiled with immunoSEQ multiplex PCR; TCRdb holds only in-frame clones, not every one. The sample includes about 270,000 clones, around 89% of them seen just once. The specimen sequenced was PBMCs or T cells enriched from blood (not recorded which). The receptor source for this set is a woman aged 25 to 45 with acute COVID-19. The CDR3 runs from the conserved cysteine through the conserved F or W. Each record gives: V gene, D gene, J gene, clone size, CDR3 protein, CDR3 DNA. D genes are given only for firm matches. Size tells how often a clone was seen (once, few, many) or the class of an expanded clone, and some rows leave it out.

TRBV28	.	TRBJ1-5	.	CASSPPSQSAGLQHF	TGTGCCAGCAGTCCCCCCTCCCAAAGCGCAGGGCTTCAGCATTTT
TRBV28	TRBD2	TRBJ2-7	.	CASSWGGGSYEQYF	TGTGCCAGCAGTTGGGGCGGGGGCTCCTACGAGCAGTACTTC
TRBV7-3	.	TRBJ2-2	once	CASSFNPAGELFF	TGTGCCAGCAGCTTTAACCCCGCGGGGGAGCTGTTTTTT
TRBV7-9	TRBD1	TRBJ2-7	.	CASSSRDSREQYF	TGTGCCAGCAGCTCCCGGGACAGCCGCGAGCAGTACTTC
TRBV19	.	TRBJ2-1	.	CASSTTRLIYNEQFF	TGTGCCAGTAGTACTACTAGGCTTATCTACAATGAGCAGTTCTTC
TRBV3-1/TRBV3-2	.	TRBJ2-6	.	CASSPILSGANVLTF	TGTGCCAGCAGCCCGATACTCTCTGGGGCCAACGTCCTGACTTTC
TRBV29-1	.	TRBJ1-1	.	CSVLTLGLGRGGTEAFF	TGCAGCGTTCTTACCCTGGGTTTGGGCAGGGGTGGGACTGAAGCTTTCTTT
TRBV28	.	TRBJ2-3	.	CASVAAGPTDTQYF	TGTGCCAGCGTGGCGGCGGGACCCACAGATACGCAGTATTTT
TRBV5-1	TRBD2	TRBJ2-1	.	CASSPQTSGRGDNEQFF	TGCGCCAGCAGCCCTCAGACTAGCGGGAGGGGCGACAATGAGCAGTTCTTC
TRBV11-2	TRBD2	TRBJ2-2	.	CASSSFWASAGPNTGELFF	TGTGCCAGCAGCTCCTTCTGGGCATCAGCGGGGCCGAACACCGGGGAGCTGTTTTTT
TRBV3-1/TRBV3-2	.	TRBJ2-7	.	CASSQAQVVYEQYF	TGTGCCAGCAGCCAAGCCCAGGTCGTCTACGAGCAGTACTTC
TRBV5-1	TRBD2	TRBJ2-7	.	CASSLRTSGWSSYEQYF	TGCGCCAGCAGCTTACGGACTAGCGGGTGGTCTTCCTACGAGCAGTACTTC
TRBV19	.	TRBJ1-1	.	CASSPDFGNTEAFF	TGTGCCAGTAGTCCTGACTTCGGGAACACTGAAGCTTTCTTT
TRBV6-5	TRBD2	TRBJ2-7	.	CASSYSSGSVTYEQYF	TGTGCCAGCAGTTACTCAAGCGGGAGTGTGACCTACGAGCAGTACTTC
TRBV19	TRBD1	TRBJ2-1	once	CASSIPDRGLFNEQFF	TGTGCCAGTAGTATCCCGGACAGGGGGCTTTTCAATGAGCAGTTCTTC
TRBV19	.	TRBJ2-2	.	CATKTGMNTGELFF	TGTGCCACCAAGACAGGCATGAACACCGGGGAGCTGTTTTTT
TRBV28	.	TRBJ1-5	.	CATLRTEGGNQPQHF	TGTGCCACCCTTAGAACAGAGGGGGGCAATCAGCCCCAGCATTTT
TRBV28	TRBD1	TRBJ1-1	once	CASSPGTGGLTEAFF	TGTGCCAGCAGCCCAGGGACAGGGGGTCTGACTGAAGCTTTCTTT
TRBV6-5	TRBD2	TRBJ2-7	.	CATIITSGGSYEQYF	TGTGCCACCATTATCACTAGCGGGGGTTCCTACGAGCAGTACTTC
TRBV19	.	TRBJ1-1	.	CASSIGGPTEAFF	TGTGCCAGTAGTATCGGGGGACCTACTGAAGCTTTCTTT
TRBV28	TRBD2	TRBJ2-1	.	CASKPGGRAYNEQFF	TGTGCCAGCAAACCGGGCGGGAGGGCCTACAATGAGCAGTTCTTC
TRBV18	.	TRBJ2-1	.	CASSQGSGNEQFF	TGTGCCAGCTCACAAGGGAGCGGGAATGAGCAGTTCTTC
TRBV5-1	TRBD1	TRBJ1-4	once	CASSWDSAPNEKLFF	TGCGCCAGCAGCTGGGACAGCGCGCCTAATGAAAAACTGTTTTTT
TRBV11-1	TRBD1	TRBJ2-1	.	CASSPDREFYNEQFF	TGTGCCAGCAGTCCTGACAGGGAGTTCTACAATGAGCAGTTCTTC
TRBV18	.	TRBJ1-1	few	CASSPTENTEAFF	TGTGCCAGCTCACCTACAGAGAACACTGAAGCTTTCTTT
TRBV6-5	.	TRBJ2-7	.	CASRITQGTTYEQYF	TGTGCCAGCAGGATCACCCAGGGGACTACCTACGAGCAGTACTTC
TRBV3-1/TRBV3-2	TRBD1	TRBJ2-1	.	CATQGTGEPSSYNEQFF	TGTGCCACCCAAGGGACAGGGGAACCGAGCTCCTACAATGAGCAGTTCTTC
TRBV19	.	TRBJ1-4	.	CASSKGVGEKLFF	TGTGCCAGTAGTAAAGGGGTCGGAGAAAAACTGTTTTTT
TRBV6-1	.	TRBJ2-7	.	CASSDGRGWYEQYF	TGTGCCAGCAGTGACGGCAGGGGCTGGTACGAGCAGTACTTC
TRBV19	.	TRBJ1-1	.	CASSLGHRSFF	TGTGCCAGTAGTTTGGGACATCGGTCTTTCTTT
TRBV7-9	.	TRBJ1-4	.	CASSVPQTTNEKLFF	TGTGCCAGCAGCGTCCCTCAGACAACTAATGAAAAACTGTTTTTT
TRBV24-1	TRBD1	TRBJ2-3	.	CATSDFTGTGDSYTDTQYF	TGTGCCACCAGTGATTTCACCGGGACAGGGGACTCCTACACAGATACGCAGTATTTT
TRBV28	.	TRBJ2-2	.	CASYLGTGLGRNTGELFF	TGTGCCAGCTACTTGGGAACAGGGCTAGGACGGAACACCGGGGAGCTGTTTTTT
TRBV5-1	TRBD1	TRBJ1-1	.	CASSLDYRGANTEAFF	TGCGCCAGCAGCTTGGACTACAGGGGCGCGAACACTGAAGCTTTCTTT
TRBV28	.	TRBJ2-7	few	CASSELAHFSYEQYF	TGTGCCAGCAGTGAACTAGCTCACTTCTCCTACGAGCAGTACTTC
TRBV14	.	TRBJ2-1	.	CASSQDVAAYYNNEQFF	TGTGCCAGCAGCCAAGACGTAGCGGCCTATTACAACAATGAGCAGTTCTTC
TRBV28	.	TRBJ2-7	.	CASGGSLPYEQYF	TGTGCCAGCGGGGGGTCTTTACCCTACGAGCAGTACTTC
TRBV10-2	TRBD1	TRBJ2-7	.	CASHRDRSTYEQYF	TGCGCCAGTCACCGGGACAGGAGCACCTACGAGCAGTACTTC
TRBV7-6	TRBD1	TRBJ2-7	.	CASSLGPGQGAYEQYF	TGTGCCAGCAGCTTAGGACCGGGACAGGGGGCTTACGAGCAGTACTTC
TRBV25-1	.	TRBJ2-3	.	CASSVKGEFTTDTQYF	TGTGCCAGCAGTGTAAAGGGGGAGTTTACGACAGATACGCAGTATTTT
TRBV28	.	TRBJ1-1	.	CASTPGEGGIGTEAFF	TGTGCCAGCACCCCAGGGGAGGGTGGAATCGGCACTGAAGCTTTCTTT
TRBV12-3/TRBV12-4	.	TRBJ2-7	once	CASSLRGEQYF	TGTGCCAGCAGTTTACGGGGCGAGCAGTACTTC
TRBV7-3	TRBD1	TRBJ1-1	.	CASSTTTGGLTEAFF	TGTGCCAGCAGCACTACGACAGGGGGCTTGACTGAAGCTTTCTTT
TRBV9	.	TRBJ1-1	.	CASSVDGGPNTEAFF	TGTGCCAGCAGCGTAGACGGGGGGCCGAACACTGAAGCTTTCTTT
TRBV7-9	TRBD1	TRBJ2-1	.	CASSSLGTGRAVQFF	TGTGCCAGCAGCTCACTCGGGACAGGGAGGGCGGTGCAGTTCTTC
TRBV5-1	.	TRBJ2-6	.	CASRGYGANVLTF	TGCGCCAGTAGGGGGTATGGGGCCAACGTCCTGACTTTC
TRBV7-3	TRBD1	TRBJ1-1	few	CASSSYDRAPEAFF	TGTGCCAGCAGCTCCTACGACAGGGCCCCTGAAGCTTTCTTT
TRBV6-1	TRBD1	TRBJ1-3	.	CASSEATGASGNTIYF	TGTGCCAGCAGTGAAGCTACAGGGGCGTCAGGAAACACCATATATTTT